Following are 21 T cell receptor beta chains from one sample sequenced in a study of T-cell reconstitution after alpha-beta-depleted transplantation in children. Construction of the TCRbeta library involved unique molecular identifiers. TCRdb re-called the PCR reads with MiXCR, one entry per CDR3 protein. The table lists 400,000 to 450,000 distinct CDR3 sequences, over 40% of them singletons. Source: PBMCs, taken before TCRalphabeta/CD19-depleted stem cell transplant. These receptors all come from a girl under 10 years old with aplastic anemia, due to receive a stem cell transplant.

This chain uses TRBV4-1 with TRBJ2-7; D not certain. Trimming took off 3 bases at V and 3 bases at J, with 12 bases between the two ends. The CDR3 extends over 14 amino acids. Germline CDR1 reads MGHRA; CDR2 reads YSYEKL. In DNA, the CDR3 is TGCGCCAGCAGCCACCCTGTTCGGCGCTACGAGCAGTACTTC. This codes for CASSHPVRRYEQYF.

The chain recombines TRBV20-1 with TRBJ2-2, with 7 bases identical to TRBD1. V trimming: 2 bases; J trimming: 2 bases; junction bases outside the gene matches: 5. The length of the CDR3 is 15 residues. Germline CDR1 and CDR2: DFQATT and SNEGSKA (reference sequence). As DNA, the CDR3 is TGCAGTGCTAGAACAGGGGACAGAAACACCGGGGAGCTGTTTTTT. Protein product: CSARTGDRNTGELFF.

The chain is built from TRBV5-5 and TRBJ2-1; D is uncertain. The ends were cut back, 4 bases at V and 5 bases at J, with 16 bases in the middle. CDR3 length: 15 amino acids. The V gene's germline CDR1 is SGHKS and CDR2 YYEKEE (reference sequence). CDR3: CASSPSIKPDNEQFF. The CDR3, as DNA: TGTGCCAGCAGCCCCTCCATTAAGCCGGACAATGAGCAGTTCTTC.

The genes are TRBV6-1 and TRBJ1-1, with TRBD1 matching 8 bases. CDR3 length: 18 residues. Germline V gene sequence: CDR1 MNHNS, CDR2 SASEGT. The V and J ends lost 8 bases and 4 bases, in that order; junction bases with no gene match: 21. This CDR3 reads CASSTIWSAGGEGTEAFF. The CDR3 DNA reads as TGTGCCAGCTCAACTATTTGGAGCGCAGGGGGCGAGGGCACTGAAGCTTTCTTT.

J is TRBJ2-7 and V is TRBV6-1; 9 nucleotides agree with TRBD1. This CDR3 contains 15 residues. The germline V gene has CDR1 MNHNS and CDR2 SASEGT. V gave up 5 bases and J gave up 2 bases; unmatched junction bases: 7. Written as DNA, the CDR3 is TGTGCCAGCAGTCCCGGGACAGGGACACCCTACGAGCAGTACTTC. The encoded protein is CASSPGTGTPYEQYF.

The rearrangement joins TRBV21-1 to TRBJ2-7; the table's D call, TRBD2, has no DNA check behind it. TRBV21-1 is reported as a pseudogene. The CDR3 length is 14 residues. CDR3 sequence reads: CAGPGLADTTEQYF. Written as DNA, the CDR3 is TGTGCCGGACCGGGACTAGCGGACACCACCGAGCAGTACTTC.

The rearrangement joins TRBV7-3 to TRBJ2-7; D is uncertain. The CDR3 is 13 amino acids. V shed 0 bases and J shed 12 bases, with 15 bases lying between them. CDR1 and CDR2 from the germline V gene are SGHTA and FQGTGA. This chain's CDR3 is CASSLTPGSPLYF. Written as DNA, the CDR3 is TGTGCCAGCAGCTTAACCCCGGGTTCCCCCCTGTACTTC.

This clonotype was seen only a few times. V and J are TRBV9 and TRBJ2-1; 7 bases agree with TRBD1. The ends lost 3 bases at V and 6 bases at J; junction bases unmatched: 9. The germline gives CDR1 SGDLS, CDR2 YYNGEE. The CDR3 extends over 15 amino acids. CDR3 region: CASSDGQTGSNEQFF. CDR3 sequence (DNA): TGTGCCAGCAGCGATGGACAGACAGGGTCCAATGAGCAGTTCTTC.

The sample holds many counts of this clonotype. The chain couples TRBV5-1 to TRBJ2-2; no definite D call. The CDR3 runs to 14 residues. Germline V gives CDR1 SGHRS, CDR2 YFSETQ. V shed 4 bases and J shed 4 bases, with 11 bases lying between them. The CDR3 here is CASSIRPSTGELFF. CDR3 in DNA: TGCGCCAGCAGCATCCGGCCCAGCACCGGGGAGCTGTTTTTT. The whole variable domain, filled in from reference TRBV5-1 and TRBJ2-2, reads KAGVTQTPRYLIKTRGQQVTLSCSPISGHRSVSWYQQTPGQGLQFLFEYFSETQRNKGNFPGRFSGRQFSNSRSEMNVSTLELGDSALYLCASSIRPSTGELFFGEGSRLTVL.

V is TRBV10-3 and J is TRBJ2-5; possible D gene TRBD2, 6 bases. The V and J ends lost 2 bases and 3 bases respectively, with 10 bases between them. CDR1 is ENHRY, CDR2 SYGVKD, per germline. The CDR3 spans 14 residues. The CDR3 DNA is TGTGCCATCAGTGAGCCCGGGACTGAAGAGACCCAGTACTTC. Amino acids: CAISEPGTEETQYF.

The chain joins TRBV7-9 to TRBJ2-1; 7 bases align to TRBD1. Germline-derived CDR1 and CDR2 are SEHNR and FQNEAQ (reference sequence). CDR3 length: 14 residues. V dropped 1 base and J dropped 10; count of bases not matched to a gene: 7. CDR3 bases: TGTGCCAGCAGCTTAGGGACAGGCCGTTGGGAGCAGTTCTTC. Translation: CASSLGTGRWEQFF.

This clonotype was recorded at least ten times. The CDR3 DNA is TGTGCCAGCAGCCAAGTCGTCAGTTACACTGAAGCTTTCTTT. It codes for CASSQVVSYTEAFF. The rearrangement links TRBV4-2 to TRBJ1-1; D not resolved. The V end was cut by 1 base, the J end by 3 bases, with 9 bases between. This CDR3 has 14 amino acids. Germline-derived CDR1 and CDR2 are LGHNA and YNFKEQ.

This clonotype was seen repeatedly, ten times or more. J is TRBJ1-5 and V is TRBV19; D unclear. The CDR3 runs 14 residues. Germline values: CDR1 LNHDA, CDR2 SQIVND (reference sequence). Deletions cut 3 bases from V and 5 bases from J, with 11 bases between. DNA for the CDR3: TGTGCCAGTAGTATGAAGGCCGGCGATCAGCCCCAGCATTTT. It codes for CASSMKAGDQPQHF.

The chain links TRBV20-1 to TRBJ2-5; possibly TRBD1 for D (6 bases). The CDR3 covers 14 residues. Germline V gives CDR1 DFQATT, CDR2 SNEGSKA (reference sequence). Trimming removed 3 bases at V and 5 bases at J, with 16 bases between. The CDR3 region is CSASPRGGAETQYF. CDR3 DNA sequence: TGCAGTGCTAGCCCCAGGGGTGGGGCGGAGACCCAGTACTTC.

The chain links TRBV27 to TRBJ2-7; a possible D gene is TRBD1 (6 bases). Germline V gives CDR1 MNHEY, CDR2 SMNVEV (reference sequence). The CDR3 is made up of 14 amino acids. V gave up 2 bases and J gave up 4 bases, with 12 bases separating them. DNA of the CDR3: TGTGCCAGCAGTTTACAGGGGATGGTATACGAGCAGTACTTC. It translates to CASSLQGMVYEQYF.

This clonotype was detected only once. V gene TRBV20-1 combines with J gene TRBJ2-5; 7 bases align to TRBD2. Germline lookup yields CDR1 DFQATT and CDR2 SNEGSKA (reference sequence). The ends lost 0 bases at V and 1 base at J; junction bases unmatched: 11. The CDR3 is 17 residues long. The chain's CDR3 is CSARDLRRGRPQETQYF. The CDR3, as DNA: TGCAGTGCTAGAGATCTACGGCGGGGGAGACCCCAAGAGACCCAGTACTTC.

Ten or more counts support this clonotype. The chain joins TRBV18 to TRBJ2-7, with TRBD1 matching 9 bases. The CDR3 covers 17 residues. V trimming: 5 bases; J trimming: 2 bases; junction bases outside the gene matches: 13. The germline V gene encodes CDR1 KGHSH and CDR2 LQKENI. The DNA for the CDR3 is TGTGCCAGCTCATCCGGCTTGGGGGGGACAGGGCCCTACGAGCAGTACTTC. Translating gives CASSSGLGGTGPYEQYF. The whole variable domain, remainder taken from reference TRBV18 and TRBJ2-7, is NAGVMQNPRHLVRRRGQEARLRCSPMKGHSHVYWYRQLPEEGLKFMVYLQKENIIDESGMPKERFSAEFPKEGPSILRIQQVVRGDSAAYFCASSSGLGGTGPYEQYFGPGTRLTVT.

V gene TRBV5-5 combines with J gene TRBJ2-5; D not certain. CDR3 length: 14 residues. The V and J ends lost 0 bases and 5 bases respectively, with 11 bases between them. From germline, CDR1 is SGHKS and CDR2 YYEKEE (reference sequence). The CDR3 nucleotides read TGTGCCAGCAGCTTGGAGGGCCGGACGGAGACCCAGTACTTC. Translated, it gives CASSLEGRTETQYF.

The V call is TRBV20-1, the J call TRBJ2-2; D is unresolved. Germline CDR1 DFQATT, CDR2 SNEGSKA (reference sequence). V lost 4 bases to trimming and J lost 0 bases, with 9 bases between them. The CDR3 consists of 14 residues. CDR3 sequence: CSAKGGANTGELFF. The CDR3, as DNA: TGCAGTGCTAAGGGCGGAGCGAACACCGGGGAGCTGTTTTTT.

This clonotype has just a few counts. The chain recombines TRBV7-9 with TRBJ2-7, with 10 bases fitting TRBD1. The germline gives CDR1 SEHNR, CDR2 FQNEAQ (reference sequence). V was pared by 5 bases and J by 0 bases, with 4 bases of the junction left unmatched. The CDR3 length is 15 residues. Here the CDR3 DNA reads TGTGCCAGCAGCCGCGGGACAGGGGTCTCCTACGAGCAGTACTTC. Its translation is CASSRGTGVSYEQYF.

The CDR3 nucleotides are TGTGCCAGCAGCTTCCAGACAGGGACGAATCAGCCCCAGCATTTT. Translation: CASSFQTGTNQPQHF. V usage is TRBV7-2 and J usage is TRBJ1-5, with 7 bases identical to TRBD1. V lost 3 bases to trimming and J lost 4 bases; unmatched junction nucleotides: 6. Germline CDR1 is SGHTA and CDR2 is FQGNSA. The CDR3 loop spans 15 amino acids.